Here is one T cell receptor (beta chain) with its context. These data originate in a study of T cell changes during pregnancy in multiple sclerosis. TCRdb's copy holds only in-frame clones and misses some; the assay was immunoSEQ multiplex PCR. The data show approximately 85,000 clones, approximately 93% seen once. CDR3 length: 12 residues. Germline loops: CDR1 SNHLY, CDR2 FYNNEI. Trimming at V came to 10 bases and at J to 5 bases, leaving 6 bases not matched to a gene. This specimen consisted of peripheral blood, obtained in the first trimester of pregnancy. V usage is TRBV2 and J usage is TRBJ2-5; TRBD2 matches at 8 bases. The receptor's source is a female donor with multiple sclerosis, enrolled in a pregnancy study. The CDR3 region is CATAGGGETQYF. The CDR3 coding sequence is TGTGCCACCGCGGGGGGCGGGGAGACCCAGTACTTC.